Below, 11 T cell receptor beta chains from the same sample are listed, as sequenced in a study of OX40 agonist ivuxolimab in advanced cancers. Only in-frame clones appear in the TCRdb table, and some are missing; sequencing was by immunoSEQ multiplex PCR. The repertoire has tens of thousands of clones, nearly 90% of them found once; the top ten carry approximately 13%. The material sequenced was CD4+ or CD8+ T cells sorted from blood, taken in a trial of the OX40 agonist ivuxolimab. These receptors came from an adult with an advanced solid tumor such as melanoma, head and neck, liver or kidney cancer.

The J gene is TRBJ1-2, the V gene TRBV6-1, with a possible D match to TRBD1 (6 bases). V dropped 6 bases and J dropped 6 bases, with 23 bases sitting between them. Germline V gene lookup returns CDR1 MNHNS and CDR2 SASEGT. This CDR3 has 16 amino acids. Here the CDR3 reads CASREYRERDYDGYTF. The CDR3 DNA is TGTGCCAGCAGAGAATACAGGGAGAGGGATTACGATGGCTACACCTTC.

The rearrangement links TRBV7-9 to TRBJ2-1; D remains unclear. The ends were cut back, 1 base at V and 4 bases at J, with 8 bases in the middle. CDR1 and CDR2 from the germline V gene are SEHNR and FQNEAQ (reference sequence). This CDR3 is built from 14 residues. The CDR3 is CASSLVLAYNEQFF. CDR3 nucleotides: TGTGCCAGCAGCTTAGTGCTGGCTTACAATGAGCAGTTCTTC. Filled out from reference TRBV7-9 and TRBJ2-1, the complete variable domain reads DTGVSQNPRHKITKRGQNVTFRCDPISEHNRLYWYRQTLGQGPEFLTYFQNEAQLEKSRLLSDRFSAERPKGSFSTLEIQRTEQGDSAMYLCASSLVLAYNEQFFGPGTRLTVL.

In this sample, this clone turned up once. The rearrangement links TRBV9 to TRBJ2-5; either TRBD1 or TRBD2 may supply D (5 bases each). V dropped 3 bases and J dropped 0 bases, with 12 bases sitting between them. The CDR3 covers 15 residues. The V gene's germline CDR1 is SGDLS and CDR2 YYNGEE. CDR3 protein: CASSAGDRYQETQYF. As DNA, the CDR3 is TGTGCCAGCAGCGCTGGGGACCGTTACCAAGAGACCCAGTACTTC.

The chain links TRBV29-1 to TRBJ1-1, with D unresolved. V shed 6 bases and J shed 6 bases, with 14 bases lying between them. Germline V gene data show CDR1 as SQVTM and CDR2 as ANQGSEA. This CDR3 has 12 amino acids. CDR3 in DNA: TGCAGCGTAGTGGATGCAGCCGCTGAAGCTTTCTTT. Encoded protein: CSVVDAAAEAFF.

The chain is built from TRBV13 and TRBJ2-1, with TRBD1 matching 10 bases. The CDR3 is 20 amino acids. J gave up 0 bases and V 5 bases, and 16 bases lay outside the gene matches. CDR1 and CDR2 (germline): PRHDT, FYEKMQ (reference sequence). The CDR3 DNA is TGTGCCAGCAGCACTTACCGGGACAGGGGCCGTTTAAGCTCCTACAATGAGCAGTTCTTC. This codes for CASSTYRDRGRLSSYNEQFF.

The rearrangement joins TRBV6-4 to TRBJ2-1; the D gene could be TRBD1 or TRBD2 (7 bases each). The CDR3 contains 12 residues. CDR1 MRHNA and CDR2 SNTAGT come from the germline V gene. Trimming left V 5 bases short and J 9 bases short, with 11 bases between. DNA for the CDR3: TGTGCCAGCAGTCCAGGGGGGGGTGAGCAGTTCTTC. Residues: CASSPGGGEQFF.

The chain combines TRBV5-6 with TRBJ2-1, with 16 bases matching TRBD2. Germline V gene lookup returns CDR1 SGHDT and CDR2 YYEEEE. The length of the CDR3 is 17 residues. Losses at the gene ends were 4 bases for V and 10 bases for J; bases not matched to a gene: 11. Written as DNA, the CDR3 is TGTGCCAGCAGCCGCTGGGGACTAGCGGGAGGGCCAGGGGAGCAGTTCTTC. Protein sequence: CASSRWGLAGGPGEQFF.

This chain joins TRBV28 and TRBJ2-7; D is undetermined. CDR1 is MDHEN and CDR2 is SYDVKM in the germline V gene. This CDR3 comprises 15 residues. Deletions cut 2 bases from V and 2 bases from J, with 13 bases between. The CDR3 region is CASSLAARGPYEQYF. In DNA, the CDR3 is TGTGCCAGCAGTTTAGCGGCCAGAGGCCCCTACGAGCAGTACTTC.

This chain connects TRBV28 to TRBJ1-6; D is unclear. Germline values: CDR1 MDHEN, CDR2 SYDVKM. The length of the CDR3 is 14 residues. Trimming took 4 bases from V and 9 from J, leaving 13 bases between them. CDR3 sequence (DNA): TGTGCCAGCAGTTCCACCCCCTCCACTTCACCCCTCCACTTT. This translates into CASSSTPSTSPLHF.

The rearrangement uses TRBV5-4 and TRBJ2-1; D gene uncertain. V was shortened by 1 base and J by 0 bases, with 11 bases between the two germline ends. The CDR3 totals 16 residues. From germline, CDR1 is SGHNT and CDR2 YYREEE (reference sequence). As DNA, the CDR3 is TGTGCCAGCAGCTTGTTTTCGTCGAGCTCCTACAATGAGCAGTTCTTC. Protein product: CASSLFSSSSYNEQFF.

The gene calls are TRBV11-2 and TRBJ2-7; D not resolved. CDR3 length equals 14 residues. Trimming left V 5 bases short and J 2 bases short, with 13 bases between. Per germline, CDR1 SGHAT and CDR2 FQNNGV. Written as DNA, the CDR3 is TGTGCCAGCAGCGCCCCCGGACGTGCCTACGAGCAGTACTTC. It codes for CASSAPGRAYEQYF.